This T cell receptor (beta chain) was recovered during a study of blood T cell repertoires in COVID-19. Study background: Both acute and convalescent COVID-19 samples were obtained from the United States, Italy and Spain.

CDR1 is SGHVS, CDR2 FNYEAQ, per germline. Germline trimming cut 4 bases from V and 4 bases from J; bases unmatched to any gene: 17. The CDR3 has 19 residues. The authors' processing: The authors estimated nucleated cell counts from reference gene primer amplification. Generated by immunoSEQ multiplex PCR, the TCRdb table keeps only in-frame clones and is missing some. Clone size and V and J calls were adopted from that table, with D and trimming inferred from the DNA. The sample contains around 110,000 clones, around 83% of which appear only once. Specimen: peripheral blood. This receptor was taken from a man aged 70-80 years with acute or convalescent COVID-19. The chain has TRBV7-6 and TRBJ1-3, with 9 bases aligning to TRBD1. DNA of the CDR3: TGTGCCAGCAGCTCGCGCTTGAGGGACAGGGCAGAAACCGGAAACACCATATATTTT. This sequence encodes CASSSRLRDRAETGNTIYF.